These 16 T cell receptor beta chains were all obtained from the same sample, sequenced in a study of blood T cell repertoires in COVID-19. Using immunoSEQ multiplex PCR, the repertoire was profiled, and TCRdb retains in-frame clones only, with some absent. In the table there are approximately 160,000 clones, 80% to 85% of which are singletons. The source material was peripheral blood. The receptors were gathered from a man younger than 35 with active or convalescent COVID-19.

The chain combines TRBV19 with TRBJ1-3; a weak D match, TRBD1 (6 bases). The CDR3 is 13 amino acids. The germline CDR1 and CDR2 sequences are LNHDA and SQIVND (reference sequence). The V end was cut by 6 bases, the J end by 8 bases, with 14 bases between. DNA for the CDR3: TGTGCCAGTAGCCCGGGGGGGGCGGACACCATATATTTT. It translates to CASSPGGADTIYF.

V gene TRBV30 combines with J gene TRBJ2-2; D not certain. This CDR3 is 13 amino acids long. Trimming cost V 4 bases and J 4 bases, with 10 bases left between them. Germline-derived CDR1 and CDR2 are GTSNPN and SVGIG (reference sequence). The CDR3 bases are TGTGCCTGGAAGCAGGATGGCACCGGGGAGCTGTTTTTT. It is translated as CAWKQDGTGELFF.

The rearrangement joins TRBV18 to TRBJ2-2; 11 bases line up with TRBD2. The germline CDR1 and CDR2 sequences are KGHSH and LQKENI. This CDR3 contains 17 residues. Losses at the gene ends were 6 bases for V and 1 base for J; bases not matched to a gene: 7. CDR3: CASSPRGTSGNTGELFF. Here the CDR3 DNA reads TGTGCCAGCTCCCCAAGGGGGACTAGCGGGAACACCGGGGAGCTGTTTTTT.

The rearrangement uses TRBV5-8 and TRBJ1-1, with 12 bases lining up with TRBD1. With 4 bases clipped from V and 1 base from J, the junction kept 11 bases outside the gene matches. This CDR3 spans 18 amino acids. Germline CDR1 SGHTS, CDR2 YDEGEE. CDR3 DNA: TGTGCCAGCAGCCTGTTCGGCGGGACAGGGGGCCCGAACACTGAAGCTTTCTTT. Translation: CASSLFGGTGGPNTEAFF.

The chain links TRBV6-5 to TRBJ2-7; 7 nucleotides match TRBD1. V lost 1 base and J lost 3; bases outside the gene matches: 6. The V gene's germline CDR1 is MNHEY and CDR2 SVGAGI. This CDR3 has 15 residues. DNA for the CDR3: TGTGCCAGCAGTTACTACCGGACAGGTAGCTACGAGCAGTACTTC. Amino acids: CASSYYRTGSYEQYF.

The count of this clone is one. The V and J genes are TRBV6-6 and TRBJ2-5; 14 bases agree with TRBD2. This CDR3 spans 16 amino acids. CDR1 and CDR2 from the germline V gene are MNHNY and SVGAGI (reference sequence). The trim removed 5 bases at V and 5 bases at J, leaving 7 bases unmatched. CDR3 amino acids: CASSQTSGGAAETQYF. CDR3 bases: TGTGCCAGCAGTCAGACTAGCGGGGGGGCCGCCGAGACCCAGTACTTC.

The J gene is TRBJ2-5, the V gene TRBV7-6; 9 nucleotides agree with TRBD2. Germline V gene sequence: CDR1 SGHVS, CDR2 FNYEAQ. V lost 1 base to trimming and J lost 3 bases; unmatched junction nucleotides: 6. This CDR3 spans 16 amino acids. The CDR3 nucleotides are TGTGCCAGCAGCTTAGGCGGGGGGGCCTGGGAAGAGACCCAGTACTTC. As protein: CASSLGGGAWEETQYF.

The DNA for the CDR3 is TGTGCCAGTAGTGCCTACCCTTTGCGGGGGCCTACCGGGGAGCTGTTTTTT. It translates to CASSAYPLRGPTGELFF. This chain connects TRBV19 to TRBJ2-2, with a tentative D call TRBD2 (7 bases). CDR3 length: 17 residues. Deletions cut 5 bases from V and 5 bases from J, with 21 bases between. Germline lookup yields CDR1 LNHDA and CDR2 SQIVND (reference sequence).

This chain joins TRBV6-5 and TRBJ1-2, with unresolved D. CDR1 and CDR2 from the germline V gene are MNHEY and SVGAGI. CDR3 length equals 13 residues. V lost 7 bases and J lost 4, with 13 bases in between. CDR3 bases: TGTGCCAGCACCTCCCGGCAGGCCTATGGCTACACCTTC. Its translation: CASTSRQAYGYTF.

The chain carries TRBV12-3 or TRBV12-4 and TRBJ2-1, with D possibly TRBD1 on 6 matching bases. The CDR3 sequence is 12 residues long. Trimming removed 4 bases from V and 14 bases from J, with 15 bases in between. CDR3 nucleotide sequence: TGTGCCAGCAGTTCCCGGACAGCTCTCAAGTTCTTC. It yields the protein CASSSRTALKFF.

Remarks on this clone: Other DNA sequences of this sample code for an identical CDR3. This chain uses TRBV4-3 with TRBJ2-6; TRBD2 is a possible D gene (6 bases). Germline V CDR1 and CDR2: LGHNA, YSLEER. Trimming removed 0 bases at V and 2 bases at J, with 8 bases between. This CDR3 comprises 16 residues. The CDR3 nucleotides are TGCGCCAGCAGCCAAGACGGAGGGGCTGGGGCCAACGTCCTGACTTTC. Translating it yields CASSQDGGAGANVLTF.

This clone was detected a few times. Here the CDR3 reads CASSVGGDRGGKLFF. The CDR3 DNA reads as TGTGCCAGCAGCGTAGGAGGGGACAGGGGTGGAAAACTGTTTTTT. The J gene is TRBJ1-4, the V gene TRBV9; 10 nucleotides match TRBD1. This CDR3 has 15 residues. V lost 0 bases and J lost 10; bases outside the gene matches: 6. The germline V gene has CDR1 SGDLS and CDR2 YYNGEE.

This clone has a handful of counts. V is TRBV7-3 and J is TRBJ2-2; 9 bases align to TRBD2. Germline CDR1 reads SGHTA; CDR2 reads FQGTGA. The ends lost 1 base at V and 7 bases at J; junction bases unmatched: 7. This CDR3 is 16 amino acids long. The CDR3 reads CASSLKPSGIVGELFF. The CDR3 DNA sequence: TGTGCCAGCAGCTTAAAACCTAGCGGGATAGTCGGGGAGCTGTTTTTT.

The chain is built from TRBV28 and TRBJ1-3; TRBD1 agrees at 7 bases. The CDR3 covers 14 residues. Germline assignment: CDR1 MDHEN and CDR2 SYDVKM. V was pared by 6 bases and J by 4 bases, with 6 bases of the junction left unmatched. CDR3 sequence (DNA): TGTGCCAGCAGCAAACAGGGGTTGGGAAACACCATATATTTT. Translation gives CASSKQGLGNTIYF.

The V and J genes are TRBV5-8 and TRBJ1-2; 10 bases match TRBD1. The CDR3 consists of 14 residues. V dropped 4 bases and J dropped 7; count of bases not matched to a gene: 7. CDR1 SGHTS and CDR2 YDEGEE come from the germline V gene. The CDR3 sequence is CASSHGQGDSGYTF. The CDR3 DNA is TGTGCCAGCAGCCACGGACAGGGGGACTCTGGCTACACCTTC.

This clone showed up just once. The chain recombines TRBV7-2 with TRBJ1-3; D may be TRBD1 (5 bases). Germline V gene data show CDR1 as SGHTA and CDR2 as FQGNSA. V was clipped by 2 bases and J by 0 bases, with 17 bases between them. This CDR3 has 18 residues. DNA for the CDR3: TGTGCCAGCAGCTTAACCCGACAGTCCTACCTCTCTGGAAACACCATATATTTT. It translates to CASSLTRQSYLSGNTIYF. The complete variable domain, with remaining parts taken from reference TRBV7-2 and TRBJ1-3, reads GAGVSQSPSNKVTEKGKDVELRCDPISGHTALYWYRQSLGQGLEFLIYFQGNSAPDKSGLPSDRFSAERTGGSVSTLTIQRTQQEDSAVYLCASSLTRQSYLSGNTIYFGEGSWLTVV.